This T cell receptor (beta chain) was obtained from a study of CXCR3-negative and CXCR3-positive naive CD8 T cells. Study-level findings and limits: Naive CXCR3-positive cells had TRB CDR3s more hydrophobic than those of CXCR3-negative naive cells.

Naive CD8+ T cells showed a CD45RO-CCR7+CD27+CD95- phenotype. Carrying UMI labels, the TRB cDNA libraries were prepared through 5' RACE. No DNA is given; TCRdb re-called the 5' RACE reads and lists each CDR3 protein once. This table lists 130,000 to 150,000 distinct CDR3 sequences. With regard to this clonotype: The antigen is undetermined.

The germline V gene encodes CDR1 GTSNPN and CDR2 SVGIG (reference sequence). The CDR3 extends over 14 amino acids. The chain couples TRBV30 to TRBJ1-2; TCRdb indicates TRBD1, and absent DNA this call remains unverified. This receptor was taken from a human donor in good health. Some clones in this sample may be carry-over from other donors' samples. Sequences were obtained from naive CXCR3+ CD8+ T cells from blood. Subset noted: CD45RO-CCR7+CD27+CD95- naive CD8+ T cells expressing CXCR3 (TNR3+). The CDR3 loop is CAWSAGHSDYGYTF.